The TCR beta chain described here comes from a study of blood T cell repertoires in COVID-19. The wider study: The study drew acute and convalescent COVID-19 samples from the United States, Italy and Spain. PBMCs, B-cell-depleted T cells, or T cells provided the cDNA or gDNA that made up the material.

This CDR3 is built from 14 residues. Germline loops: CDR1 MNHEY, CDR2 SVGAGI. V was pared by 7 bases and J by 7 bases, with 10 bases of the junction left unmatched. Original handling: Estimates of nucleated cell counts were drawn from the amplification of reference gene primers. The assay was immunoSEQ multiplex PCR, and TCRdb's table has in-frame clones only and misses some. V, J and clone size are those of that table, while D and trimming were read from the DNA. This table has 35,000 to 50,000 clones, 87% appearing once. The sequencing input was peripheral blood. The V gene is TRBV6-5, the J gene TRBJ2-7; 10 nucleotides align to TRBD2. This TCR derives from a man between 60 and 75 years old with active COVID-19. The CDR3, as DNA: TGTGCCAGCATCGGTAGCGGGAGGATCTGGGAGCAGTACTTC. Translation: CASIGSGRIWEQYF.